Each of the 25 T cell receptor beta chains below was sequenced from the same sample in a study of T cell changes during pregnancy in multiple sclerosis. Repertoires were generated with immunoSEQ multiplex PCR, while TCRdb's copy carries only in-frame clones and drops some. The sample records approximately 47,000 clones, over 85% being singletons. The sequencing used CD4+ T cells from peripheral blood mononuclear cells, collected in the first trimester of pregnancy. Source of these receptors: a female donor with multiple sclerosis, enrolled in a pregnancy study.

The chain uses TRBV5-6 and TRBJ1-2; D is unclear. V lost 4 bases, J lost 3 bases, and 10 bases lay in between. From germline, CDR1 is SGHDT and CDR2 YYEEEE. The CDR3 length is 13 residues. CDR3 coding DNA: TGTGCCAGCAGCCCCCGGAGGGACTATGGCTACACCTTC. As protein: CASSPRRDYGYTF.

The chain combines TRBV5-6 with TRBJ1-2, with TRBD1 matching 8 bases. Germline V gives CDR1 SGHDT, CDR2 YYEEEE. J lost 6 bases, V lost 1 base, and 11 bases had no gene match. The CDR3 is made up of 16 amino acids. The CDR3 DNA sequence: TGTGCCAGCAGCTTGAGGGACAGGATATACTTCGATGGCTACACCTTC. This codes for CASSLRDRIYFDGYTF.

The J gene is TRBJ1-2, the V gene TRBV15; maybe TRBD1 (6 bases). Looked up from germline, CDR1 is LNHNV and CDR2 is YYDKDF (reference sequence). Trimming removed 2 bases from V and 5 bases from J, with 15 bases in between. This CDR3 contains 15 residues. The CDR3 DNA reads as TGTGCCACCAGCAGAAATATACAGGGCGCGTATGGCTACACCTTC. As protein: CATSRNIQGAYGYTF.

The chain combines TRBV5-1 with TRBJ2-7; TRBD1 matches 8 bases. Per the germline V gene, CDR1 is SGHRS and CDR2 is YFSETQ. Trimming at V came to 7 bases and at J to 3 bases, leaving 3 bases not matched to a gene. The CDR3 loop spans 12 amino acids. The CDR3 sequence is CASWGQVYEQYF. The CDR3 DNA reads TGCGCCAGCTGGGGACAGGTCTACGAGCAGTACTTC. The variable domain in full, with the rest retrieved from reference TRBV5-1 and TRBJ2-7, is KAGVTQTPRYLIKTRGQQVTLSCSPISGHRSVSWYQQTPGQGLQFLFEYFSETQRNKGNFPGRFSGRQFSNSRSEMNVSTLELGDSALYLCASWGQVYEQYFGPGTRLTVT.

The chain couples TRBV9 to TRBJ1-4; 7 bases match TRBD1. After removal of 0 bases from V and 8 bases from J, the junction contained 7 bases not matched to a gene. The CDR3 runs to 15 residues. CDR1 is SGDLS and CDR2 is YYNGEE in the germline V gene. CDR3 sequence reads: CASSVDNRGGEKLFF. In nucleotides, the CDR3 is TGTGCCAGCAGCGTAGATAACAGGGGCGGGGAAAAACTGTTTTTT.

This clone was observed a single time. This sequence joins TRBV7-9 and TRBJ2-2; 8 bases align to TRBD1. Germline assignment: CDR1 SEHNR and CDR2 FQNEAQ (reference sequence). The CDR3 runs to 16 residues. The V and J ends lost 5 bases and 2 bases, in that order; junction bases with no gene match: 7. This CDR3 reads CASSRMTGVNTGELFF. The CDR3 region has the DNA TGTGCCAGCAGCCGTATGACAGGGGTCAACACCGGGGAGCTGTTTTTT. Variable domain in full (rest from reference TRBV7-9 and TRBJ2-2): DTGVSQNPRHKITKRGQNVTFRCDPISEHNRLYWYRQTLGQGPEFLTYFQNEAQLEKSRLLSDRFSAERPKGSFSTLEIQRTEQGDSAMYLCASSRMTGVNTGELFFGEGSRLTVL.

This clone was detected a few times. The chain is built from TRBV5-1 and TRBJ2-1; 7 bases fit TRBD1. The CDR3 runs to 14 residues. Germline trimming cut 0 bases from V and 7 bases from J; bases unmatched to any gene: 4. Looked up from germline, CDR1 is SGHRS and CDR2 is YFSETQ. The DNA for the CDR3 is TGCGCCAGCAGCTTGGGACAGGGCGGGAATGAGCAGTTCTTC. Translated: CASSLGQGGNEQFF.

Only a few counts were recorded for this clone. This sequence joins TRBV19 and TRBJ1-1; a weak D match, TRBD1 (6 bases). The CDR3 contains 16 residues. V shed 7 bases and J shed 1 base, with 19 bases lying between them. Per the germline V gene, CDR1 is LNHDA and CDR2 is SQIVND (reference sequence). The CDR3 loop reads CASNPAAGDWNTEAFF. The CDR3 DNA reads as TGTGCCAGTAACCCCGCGGCAGGGGATTGGAACACTGAAGCTTTCTTT.

CDR3 residues: CASSLVGSDTQYF. DNA for the CDR3: TGTGCCAGCAGCTTGGTTGGCTCAGATACGCAGTATTTT. The chain links TRBV5-4 to TRBJ2-3, with D hard to call. CDR3 length: 13 amino acids. Per the germline V gene, CDR1 is SGHNT and CDR2 is YYREEE (reference sequence). Trimming left V 0 bases short and J 4 bases short, with 6 bases between.

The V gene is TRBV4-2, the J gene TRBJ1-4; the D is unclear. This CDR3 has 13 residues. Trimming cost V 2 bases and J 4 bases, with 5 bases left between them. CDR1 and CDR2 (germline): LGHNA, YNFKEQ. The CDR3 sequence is CASSQQRNEKLFF. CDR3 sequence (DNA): TGTGCCAGCAGCCAACAGCGTAATGAAAAACTGTTTTTT.

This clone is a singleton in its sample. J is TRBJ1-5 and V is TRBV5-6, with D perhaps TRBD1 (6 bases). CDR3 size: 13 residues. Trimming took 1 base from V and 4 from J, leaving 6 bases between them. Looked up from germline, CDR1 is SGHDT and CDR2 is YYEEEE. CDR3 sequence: CASSLQGNQPQHF. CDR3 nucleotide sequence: TGTGCCAGCAGCTTGCAGGGGAATCAGCCCCAGCATTTT.

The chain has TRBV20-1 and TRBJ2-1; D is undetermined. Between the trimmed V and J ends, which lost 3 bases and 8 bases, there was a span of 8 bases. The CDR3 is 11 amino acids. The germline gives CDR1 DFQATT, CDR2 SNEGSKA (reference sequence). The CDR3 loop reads CSASVVDEQFF. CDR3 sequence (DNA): TGCAGTGCTAGCGTTGTCGATGAGCAGTTCTTC.

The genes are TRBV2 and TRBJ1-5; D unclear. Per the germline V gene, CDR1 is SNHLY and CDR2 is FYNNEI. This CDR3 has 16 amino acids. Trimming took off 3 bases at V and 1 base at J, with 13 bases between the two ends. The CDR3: CASSEFTVKSNQPQHF. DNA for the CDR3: TGTGCCAGCAGTGAGTTTACAGTTAAGAGCAATCAGCCCCAGCATTTT.

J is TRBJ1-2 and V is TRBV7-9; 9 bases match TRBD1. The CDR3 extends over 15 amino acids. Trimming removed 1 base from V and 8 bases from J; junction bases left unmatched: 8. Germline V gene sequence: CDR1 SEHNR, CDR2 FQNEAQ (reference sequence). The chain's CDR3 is CASSLVSGTGFGYTF. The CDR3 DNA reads TGTGCCAGCAGCTTAGTTTCGGGGACAGGGTTCGGCTACACCTTC.

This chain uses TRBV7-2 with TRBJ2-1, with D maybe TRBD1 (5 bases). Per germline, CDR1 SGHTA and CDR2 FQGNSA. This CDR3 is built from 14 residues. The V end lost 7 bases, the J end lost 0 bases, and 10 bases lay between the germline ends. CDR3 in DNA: TGTGCCAGCACCCCAGACAGCTCCTACAATGAGCAGTTCTTC. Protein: CASTPDSSYNEQFF.

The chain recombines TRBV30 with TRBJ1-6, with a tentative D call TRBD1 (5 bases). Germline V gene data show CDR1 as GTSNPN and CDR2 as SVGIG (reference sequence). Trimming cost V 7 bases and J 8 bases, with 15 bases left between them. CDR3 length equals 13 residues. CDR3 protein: CAFYGGGDSPLHF. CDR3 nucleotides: TGTGCCTTCTACGGGGGTGGGGATTCACCCCTCCACTTT.

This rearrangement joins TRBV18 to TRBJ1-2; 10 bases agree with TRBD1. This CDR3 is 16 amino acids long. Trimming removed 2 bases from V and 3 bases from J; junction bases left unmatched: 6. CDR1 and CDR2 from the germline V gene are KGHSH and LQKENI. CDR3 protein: CASSPSTTGGYYGYTF. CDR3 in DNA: TGTGCCAGCTCACCATCCACGACAGGGGGCTACTATGGCTACACCTTC.

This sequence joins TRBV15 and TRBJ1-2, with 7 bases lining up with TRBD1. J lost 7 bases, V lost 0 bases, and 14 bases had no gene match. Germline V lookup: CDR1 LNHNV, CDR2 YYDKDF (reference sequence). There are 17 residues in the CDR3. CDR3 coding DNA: TGTGCCACCAGCAGAGACCCCGGAACAGGGGTGTTGGGTGGCTACACCTTC. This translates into CATSRDPGTGVLGGYTF.

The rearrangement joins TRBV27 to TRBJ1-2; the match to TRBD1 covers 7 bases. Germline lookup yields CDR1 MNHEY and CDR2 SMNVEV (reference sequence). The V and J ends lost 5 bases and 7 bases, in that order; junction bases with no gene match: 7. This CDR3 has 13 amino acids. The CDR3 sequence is CASSPNRGGGYTF. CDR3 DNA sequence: TGTGCCAGCAGTCCCAACAGGGGCGGTGGCTACACCTTC.

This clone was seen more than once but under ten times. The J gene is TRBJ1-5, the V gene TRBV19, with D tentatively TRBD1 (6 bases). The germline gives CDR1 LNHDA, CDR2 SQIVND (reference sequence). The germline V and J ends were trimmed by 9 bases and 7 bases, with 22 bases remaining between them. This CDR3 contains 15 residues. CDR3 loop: CASGIIQGTGQPQHF. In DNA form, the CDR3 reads TGTGCCAGCGGGATTATACAGGGAACAGGACAGCCCCAGCATTTT.

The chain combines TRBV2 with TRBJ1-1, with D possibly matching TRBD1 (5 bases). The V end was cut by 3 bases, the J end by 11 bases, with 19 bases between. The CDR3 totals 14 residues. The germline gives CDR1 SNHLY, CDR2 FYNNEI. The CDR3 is CASSDPLAGRSAFF. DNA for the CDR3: TGTGCCAGCAGTGACCCCCTGGCAGGGCGGAGTGCTTTCTTT.

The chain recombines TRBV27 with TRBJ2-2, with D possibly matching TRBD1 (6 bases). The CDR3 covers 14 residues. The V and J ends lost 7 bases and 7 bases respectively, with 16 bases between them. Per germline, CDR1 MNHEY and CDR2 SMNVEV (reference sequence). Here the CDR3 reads CASTPGRGIGELFF. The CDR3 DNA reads TGTGCCAGCACTCCGGGCAGGGGCATCGGGGAGCTGTTTTTT.

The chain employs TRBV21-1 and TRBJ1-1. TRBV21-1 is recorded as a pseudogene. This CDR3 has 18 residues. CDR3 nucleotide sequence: TGTGCCAGCAGCAAAGGGTTCTTGGGGTCAACAGGGAGGGCTGAAGCTTTCTTT. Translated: CASSKGFLGSTGRAEAFF.

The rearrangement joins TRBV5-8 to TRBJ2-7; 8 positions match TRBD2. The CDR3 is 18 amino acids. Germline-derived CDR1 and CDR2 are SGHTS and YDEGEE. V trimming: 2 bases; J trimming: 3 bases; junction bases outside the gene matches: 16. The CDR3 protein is CASSFLGAGGGPDYEQYF. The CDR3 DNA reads TGTGCCAGCAGCTTTCTAGGGGCCGGCGGGGGGCCGGACTACGAGCAGTACTTC.

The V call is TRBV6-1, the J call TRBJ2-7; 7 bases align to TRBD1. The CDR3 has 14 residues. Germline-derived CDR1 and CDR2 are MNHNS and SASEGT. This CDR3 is CATEQGLNAYEQYF. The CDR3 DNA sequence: TGTGCAACCGAACAGGGGCTGAATGCCTACGAGCAGTACTTC.